The 22 T cell receptor beta chains listed next were all sequenced from one sample in a study of vaccination effects on CD4 cells after COVID-19. These receptors' antigens are unknown. Profiled with immunoSEQ multiplex PCR; TCRdb holds only in-frame clones, not every one. The repertoire holds about 8,000 clones, with approximately 75% as singletons. ViraFEST expansion of antigen-specific CD4+ T cells with viral peptide pools preceded sequencing. At the end of approximately 10 days of culture, CD4+ T cells were isolated. This material consisted of CD4+ T cells from PBMCs cultured with HCoV-229E spike peptides, taken before COVID-19 vaccination. The origin of the receptors is a human donor who received a COVID-19 vaccine.

The chain recombines TRBV9 with TRBJ1-3; D is unresolved. From germline, CDR1 is SGDLS and CDR2 YYNGEE. CDR3 length equals 17 residues. Trimming left V 0 bases short and J 7 bases short, with 20 bases between. CDR3 region: CASSVVPKPGTRNTIYF. The CDR3 DNA is TGTGCCAGCAGCGTAGTTCCTAAACCCGGAACACGGAACACCATATATTTT.

Here the CDR3 reads CSVEFLPSWMVNEQFF. The CDR3, as DNA: TGCAGCGTTGAATTCCTTCCTAGCTGGATGGTCAATGAGCAGTTCTTC. The genes are TRBV29-1 and TRBJ2-1, with TRBD2 as a possible D gene (5 bases). The CDR3 length is 16 residues. Germline CDR1 is SQVTM and CDR2 is ANQGSEA. Trimming took 2 bases from V and 6 from J, leaving 20 bases between them.

The rearrangement joins TRBV20-1 to TRBJ1-2, with 9 bases that match TRBD1. The CDR3 totals 15 residues. The V gene's germline CDR1 is DFQATT and CDR2 SNEGSKA (reference sequence). V dropped 5 bases and J dropped 3; count of bases not matched to a gene: 10. CDR3 in DNA: TGCAGTGCTGGTGGAGGGACAGGGTCTTACTATGGCTACACCTTC. Translated, it gives CSAGGGTGSYYGYTF.

This chain links TRBV13 with TRBJ1-6; possible D gene TRBD1, 6 bases. The CDR3 is made up of 14 amino acids. V lost 4 bases and J lost 13, with 17 bases in between. The V gene's germline CDR1 is PRHDT and CDR2 FYEKMQ (reference sequence). The CDR3 coding sequence is TGTGCCAGCAGCTCAGAACAGGACAGTGAGCCCCTCCACTTT. Its protein product is CASSSEQDSEPLHF.

The chain uses TRBV19 and TRBJ1-5; the D gene is possibly TRBD1 (5 bases). V lost 4 bases to trimming and J lost 0 bases, with 13 bases between them. This CDR3 has 16 residues. Per germline, CDR1 LNHDA and CDR2 SQIVND (reference sequence). The CDR3, as DNA: TGTGCCAGTAGTAAACACCGGGACTTTAGCAATCAGCCCCAGCATTTT. As protein: CASSKHRDFSNQPQHF.

The chain links TRBV4-2 to TRBJ2-1; no definite D call. This CDR3 is built from 15 residues. Looked up from germline, CDR1 is LGHNA and CDR2 is YNFKEQ. Trimming cost V 4 bases and J 0 bases, with 10 bases left between them. The DNA for the CDR3 is TGTGCCAGCAGCCTTAGTGTAGACTCCTACAATGAGCAGTTCTTC. It translates to CASSLSVDSYNEQFF.

The chain has TRBV5-1 and TRBJ2-5, with 12 nucleotides matching TRBD2. Germline-derived CDR1 and CDR2 are SGHRS and YFSETQ. The CDR3 loop spans 16 amino acids. V was pared by 4 bases and J by 5 bases, with 9 bases of the junction left unmatched. CDR3 DNA sequence: TGCGCCAGCAGCCTGAGACTAGCGGGAGCAGGGGAGACCCAGTACTTC. Translation: CASSLRLAGAGETQYF.

The rearrangement links TRBV18 to TRBJ2-5; D not resolved. The CDR3 has 15 amino acids. The germline V gene has CDR1 KGHSH and CDR2 LQKENI. V was cut by 3 bases and J by 5 bases, with 16 bases left in between. CDR3 DNA sequence: TGTGCCAGCTCACCCCGCCCCCCGGGCCGGGAGACCCAGTACTTC. Encoded protein: CASSPRPPGRETQYF.

The DNA for the CDR3 is TGTGCCAGCAGTTACATCTGGCTAGCGGGCGACAATGAGCAGTTCTTC. Protein sequence: CASSYIWLAGDNEQFF. J is TRBJ2-1 and V is TRBV6-2 or TRBV6-3; 8 bases map to TRBD2. Germline CDR1 is MNHEY and CDR2 is SVGEGT. The CDR3 extends over 16 amino acids. With V trimmed by 2 bases and J by 5 bases, 8 bases remained unmatched.

The chain uses TRBV30 and TRBJ1-1; a possible D gene is TRBD1 (6 bases). This CDR3 spans 16 amino acids. Germline V CDR1 and CDR2: GTSNPN, SVGIG (reference sequence). V was cut by 0 bases and J by 7 bases, with 21 bases left in between. The CDR3 DNA sequence: TGTGCCTGGAGTGTACTGCGGGGGCGGAGGGCCAATGAAGCTTTCTTT. Amino acid sequence: CAWSVLRGRRANEAFF.

This rearrangement joins TRBV6-4 to TRBJ1-6; 8 bases agree with TRBD1. Germline V CDR1 and CDR2: MRHNA, SNTAGT. The CDR3 loop spans 14 amino acids. The V segment lost 0 bases and the J segment 9 bases; nucleotides outside the gene matches: 1. The CDR3 loop reads CASSDSTGGSPLHF. CDR3 nucleotide sequence: TGTGCCAGCAGTGACTCAACAGGGGGTTCACCCCTCCACTTT.

This clone has just one count. V usage is TRBV28 and J usage is TRBJ2-3; no reliable D call. V lost 4 bases and J 6 bases, leaving 11 bases between the germline ends. The CDR3 is 13 amino acids. Germline V lookup: CDR1 MDHEN, CDR2 SYDVKM. CDR3 region: CASSSGDSDTQYF. CDR3 bases: TGTGCCAGCAGTTCGGGTGATTCGGATACGCAGTATTTT.

This chain uses TRBV18 with TRBJ1-2; D is unresolved. V was clipped by 6 bases and J by 4 bases, with 12 bases between them. CDR3 size: 13 residues. In germline, CDR1 is KGHSH, CDR2 LQKENI. CDR3 DNA: TGTGCCAGCTCCCAAGATGGGTTCTATGGCTACACCTTC. As protein: CASSQDGFYGYTF.

This chain connects TRBV10-2 to TRBJ1-3; D is undetermined. V dropped 2 bases and J dropped 0 bases, with 5 bases sitting between them. In germline, CDR1 is WSHSY, CDR2 SAAADI. The CDR3 length is 14 residues. This CDR3 is CASSEGSSGNTIYF. In nucleotides, the CDR3 is TGCGCCAGCAGTGAGGGGAGCTCTGGAAACACCATATATTTT.

In this sample, this clone turned up a few times. The V and J genes are TRBV24-1 and TRBJ2-3, with D perhaps matching TRBD1 (5 bases). The length of the CDR3 is 15 residues. CDR1 is KGHDR and CDR2 is SFDVKD in the germline V gene. V was shortened by 0 bases and J by 1 base, with 7 bases between the two germline ends. The CDR3 loop is CATSDLDRRTDTQYF. CDR3 in DNA: TGTGCCACCAGTGATTTGGACAGACGCACAGATACGCAGTATTTT.

V is TRBV10-3 and J is TRBJ2-7; tentatively, D is TRBD1 (5 bases). The germline V and J ends were trimmed by 1 base and 3 bases, with 10 bases remaining between them. Germline CDR1 reads ENHRY; CDR2 reads SYGVKD. This CDR3 has 14 residues. Here the CDR3 DNA reads TGTGCCATCAGTGAGTTGTCCCAGGGCTACGAGCAGTACTTC. It yields the protein CAISELSQGYEQYF.

This clone was observed a handful of times. This chain links TRBV10-1 with TRBJ2-2; 8 positions match TRBD2. Germline V lookup: CDR1 WNHNN, CDR2 SYGVQD (reference sequence). There are 16 residues in the CDR3. V lost 2 bases to trimming and J lost 5 bases; unmatched junction nucleotides: 7. The CDR3 reads CASSEVSGRNTGELFF. The CDR3 nucleotides read TGCGCCAGCAGTGAGGTCAGCGGGAGAAATACCGGGGAGCTGTTTTTT.

The CDR3 reads CASSFSGLNTEAFF. In DNA, the CDR3 is TGTGCCAGCAGCTTTTCAGGGCTTAACACTGAAGCTTTCTTT. This chain links TRBV11-3 with TRBJ1-1, with D possibly being TRBD1 (5 bases). Germline lookup yields CDR1 SGHNT and CDR2 YENEEA. CDR3 length equals 14 residues. V gave up 3 bases and J gave up 2 bases, with 10 bases separating them.

V usage is TRBV4-2 and J usage is TRBJ2-5; 11 nucleotides line up with TRBD2. The CDR3 length is 16 residues. Trimming took 0 bases from V and 4 from J; bases not matched to a gene: 4. The V gene's germline CDR1 is LGHNA and CDR2 YNFKEQ. CDR3 region: CASSQDLAGGLETQYF. For the CDR3, the DNA is TGTGCCAGCAGCCAAGATCTAGCGGGAGGCCTAGAGACCCAGTACTTC.

V gene TRBV5-4 combines with J gene TRBJ1-5; 10 bases align to TRBD1. After removal of 3 bases from V and 3 bases from J, the junction contained 3 bases not matched to a gene. CDR1 and CDR2 from the germline V gene are SGHNT and YYREEE (reference sequence). The CDR3 is 15 residues long. CDR3 amino acids: CASSSGTGVNQPQHF. CDR3 DNA: TGTGCCAGCAGCTCCGGGACAGGGGTCAATCAGCCCCAGCATTTT. Based on the CDR3 plus reference TRBV5-4 and TRBJ1-5, the full variable domain is ETGVTQSPTHLIKTRGQQVTLRCSSQSGHNTVSWYQQALGQGPQFIFQYYREEENGRGNFPPRFSGLQFPNYSSELNVNALELDDSALYLCASSSGTGVNQPQHFGDGTRLSIL.

J is TRBJ2-1 and V is TRBV7-9; 9 bases match TRBD2. The J segment lost 4 bases and the V segment lost 5 bases, leaving 12 bases of the junction unmatched. The CDR3 runs 17 residues. CDR1 SEHNR and CDR2 FQNEAQ come from the germline V gene (reference sequence). CDR3 bases: TGTGCCAGCAGCAGGCCGCATGGGCGGGGGGGATACAATGAGCAGTTCTTC. Its translation: CASSRPHGRGGYNEQFF.

The chain is built from TRBV7-7 and TRBJ2-7; no reliable D call. CDR3 length: 15 amino acids. Trimming stripped 5 bases from V and 0 bases from J, with 14 bases between. CDR1 is SSHAT and CDR2 is FNYEAQ in the germline V gene (reference sequence). CDR3 DNA sequence: TGTGCCAGCAGCCCCCACCTTGGCGGCTCCTACGAGCAGTACTTC. It translates to CASSPHLGGSYEQYF.